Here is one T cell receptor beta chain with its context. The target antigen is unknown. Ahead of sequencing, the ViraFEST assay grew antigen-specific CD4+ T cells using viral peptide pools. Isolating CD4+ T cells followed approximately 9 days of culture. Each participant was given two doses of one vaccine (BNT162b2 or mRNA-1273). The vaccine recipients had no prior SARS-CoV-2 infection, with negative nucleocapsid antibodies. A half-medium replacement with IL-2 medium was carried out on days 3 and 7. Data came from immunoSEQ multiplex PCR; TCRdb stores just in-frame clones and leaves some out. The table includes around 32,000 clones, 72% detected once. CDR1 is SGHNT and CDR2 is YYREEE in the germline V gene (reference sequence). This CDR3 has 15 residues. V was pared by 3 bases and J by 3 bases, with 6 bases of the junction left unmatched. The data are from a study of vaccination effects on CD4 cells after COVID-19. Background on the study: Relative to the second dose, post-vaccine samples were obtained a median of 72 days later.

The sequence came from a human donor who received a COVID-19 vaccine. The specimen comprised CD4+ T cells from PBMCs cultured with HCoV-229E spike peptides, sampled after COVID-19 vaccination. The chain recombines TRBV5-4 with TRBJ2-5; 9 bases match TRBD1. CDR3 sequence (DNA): TGTGCCAGCAGCTCTCCGGGACAGGGAGAAGAGACCCAGTACTTC. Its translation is CASSSPGQGEETQYF. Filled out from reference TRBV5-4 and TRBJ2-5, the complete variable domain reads ETGVTQSPTHLIKTRGQQVTLRCSSQSGHNTVSWYQQALGQGPQFIFQYYREEENGRGNFPPRFSGLQFPNYSSELNVNALELDDSALYLCASSSPGQGEETQYFGPGTRLLVL.